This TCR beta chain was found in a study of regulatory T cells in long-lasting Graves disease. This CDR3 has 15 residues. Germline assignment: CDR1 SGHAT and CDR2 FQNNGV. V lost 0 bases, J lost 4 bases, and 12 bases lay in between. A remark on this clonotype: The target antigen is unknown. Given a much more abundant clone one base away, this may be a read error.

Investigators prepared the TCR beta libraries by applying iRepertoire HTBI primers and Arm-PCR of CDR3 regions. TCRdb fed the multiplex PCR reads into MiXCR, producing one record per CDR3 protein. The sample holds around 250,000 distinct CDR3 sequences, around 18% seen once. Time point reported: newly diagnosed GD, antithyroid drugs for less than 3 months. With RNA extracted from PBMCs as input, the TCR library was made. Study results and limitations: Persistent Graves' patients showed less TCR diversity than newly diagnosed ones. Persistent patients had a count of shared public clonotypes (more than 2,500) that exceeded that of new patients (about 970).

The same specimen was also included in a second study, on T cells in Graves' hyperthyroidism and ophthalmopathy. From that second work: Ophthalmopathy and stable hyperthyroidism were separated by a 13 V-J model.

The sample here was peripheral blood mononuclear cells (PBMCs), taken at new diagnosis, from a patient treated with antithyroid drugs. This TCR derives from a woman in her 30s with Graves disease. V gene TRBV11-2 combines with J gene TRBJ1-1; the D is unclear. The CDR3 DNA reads TGTGCCAGCAGCTTAGAACCCCGGTGGGGCACTGAAGCTTTCTTT. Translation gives CASSLEPRWGTEAFF.